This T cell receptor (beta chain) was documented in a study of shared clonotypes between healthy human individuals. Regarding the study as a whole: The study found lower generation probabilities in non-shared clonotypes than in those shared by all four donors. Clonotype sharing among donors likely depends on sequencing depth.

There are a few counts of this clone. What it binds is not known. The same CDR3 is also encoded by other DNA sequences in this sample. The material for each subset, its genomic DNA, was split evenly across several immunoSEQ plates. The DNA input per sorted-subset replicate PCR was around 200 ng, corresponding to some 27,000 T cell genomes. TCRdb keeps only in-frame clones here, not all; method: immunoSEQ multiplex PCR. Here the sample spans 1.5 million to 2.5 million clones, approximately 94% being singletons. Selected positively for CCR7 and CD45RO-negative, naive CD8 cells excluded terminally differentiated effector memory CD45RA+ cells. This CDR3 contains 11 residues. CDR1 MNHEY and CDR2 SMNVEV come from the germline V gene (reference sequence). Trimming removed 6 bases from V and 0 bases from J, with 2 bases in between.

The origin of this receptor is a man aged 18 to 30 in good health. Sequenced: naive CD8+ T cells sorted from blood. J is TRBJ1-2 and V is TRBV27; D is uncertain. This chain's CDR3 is CASRTNYGYTF. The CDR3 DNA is TGTGCCAGCAGAACTAACTATGGCTACACCTTC.